Below are 25 T cell receptor beta chains sequenced from a single sample in a study of blood T cell dynamics during melanoma immunotherapy. Time point described: pre-treatment baseline. Produced via immunoSEQ multiplex PCR; TCRdb's table is partial and in-frame only. The sample consists of 9,500 to 13,000 clones, 88% of them appearing once. The source material was blood, sampled from a patient treated with checkpoint blockade. The receptors were gathered from a human donor with melanoma.

This clone was found once. V is TRBV6-5 and J is TRBJ1-3, with no clear D. The CDR3 has 14 residues. The V end lost 6 bases, the J end lost 2 bases, and 11 bases lay between the germline ends. Germline lookup yields CDR1 MNHEY and CDR2 SVGAGI. The CDR3 DNA reads TGTGCCAGCAGCCCCCGGACGCCTGGAAACACCATATATTTT. Its protein product is CASSPRTPGNTIYF.

The chain recombines TRBV21-1 with TRBJ2-7; TRBD1 is the table's D call, not checked against the DNA. TRBV21-1 is a pseudogene. This CDR3 region has 14 residues. The CDR3, as DNA: TGTGCCAGCAGGACAGGTTGTAGCTCCTACGAGCAGTACTTC. Translating it yields CASRTGCSSYEQYF.

CDR3 DNA: TGTGCCAGCTCACCACCGAACGTAGGGACCGGAAACACCATATATTTT. Encoded protein: CASSPPNVGTGNTIYF. This chain links TRBV18 with TRBJ1-3; D may be TRBD1 (5 bases). Germline V gives CDR1 KGHSH, CDR2 LQKENI. The V and J ends lost 0 bases and 4 bases respectively, with 13 bases between them. There are 16 residues in the CDR3.

V and J are TRBV6-1 and TRBJ2-7, with 11 nucleotides matching TRBD2. Losses at the gene ends were 4 bases for V and 2 bases for J; bases not matched to a gene: 4. Germline loops: CDR1 MNHNS, CDR2 SASEGT. This CDR3 contains 15 residues. The CDR3 bases are TGTGCCAGCAGTGCTGAGACTAGCGGGGCCTACGAGCAGTACGTC. Its translation is CASSAETSGAYEQYV.

The chain combines TRBV18 with TRBJ1-5; TRBD1 is a possible D gene (5 bases). V dropped 2 bases and J dropped 7 bases, with 12 bases sitting between them. The CDR3 is made up of 14 amino acids. Germline V CDR1 and CDR2: KGHSH, LQKENI. DNA for the CDR3: TGTGCCAGCTCACCAGGGGGGGGAGAGCAGCCCCAGCATTTT. It translates to CASSPGGGEQPQHF.

The V and J genes are TRBV19 and TRBJ2-1, with D uncertain. The CDR3 consists of 16 residues. Germline CDR1 reads LNHDA; CDR2 reads SQIVND (reference sequence). V was cut by 5 bases and J by 6 bases, with 20 bases left in between. The CDR3 DNA reads TGTGCCAGTAGTCCCCCGACCCACCGACTCTCCAATGAGCAGTTCTTC. Amino acid sequence: CASSPPTHRLSNEQFF.

The CDR3 region has the DNA TGTGCCAGCAGCCAATACCCTCGGGATGGCAACACTGAAGCTTTCTTT. Translation gives CASSQYPRDGNTEAFF. The rearrangement joins TRBV7-3 to TRBJ1-1, with unresolved D. This CDR3 spans 16 amino acids. V lost 5 bases to trimming and J lost 2 bases, with 18 bases between them. CDR1 SGHTA and CDR2 FQGTGA come from the germline V gene.

The chain recombines TRBV7-8 with TRBJ2-5; possibly TRBD2 for D (7 bases). The germline V gene has CDR1 SGHVS and CDR2 FQNEAQ. The CDR3 contains 16 residues. V dropped 5 bases and J dropped 4 bases, with 20 bases sitting between them. CDR3 nucleotides: TGTGCCAGCAGCGGCTCCAGGGGAGGGGGTAGAGAGACCCAGTACTTC. Its translation is CASSGSRGGGRETQYF. Using reference TRBV7-8 and TRBJ2-5 for the parts outside the CDR3, the full variable domain is GAGVSQSPRYKVAKRGQDVALRCDPISGHVSLFWYQQALGQGPEFLTYFQNEAQLDKSGLPSDRFFAERPEGSVSTLKIQRTQQEDSAVYLCASSGSRGGGRETQYFGPGTRLLVL.

The chain carries TRBV2 and TRBJ2-5; weak D call: TRBD1 (6 bases). The germline V gene has CDR1 SNHLY and CDR2 FYNNEI. V was pared by 6 bases and J by 1 base, with 6 bases between. The CDR3 spans 12 residues. Written as DNA, the CDR3 is TGTGCCAGCAGGGACAGCCAAGAGACCCAGTACTTC. Protein: CASRDSQETQYF.

The rearrangement joins TRBV2 to TRBJ2-3; 9 positions agree with TRBD2. Germline V gives CDR1 SNHLY, CDR2 FYNNEI. V was clipped by 6 bases and J by 4 bases; unmatched bases: 8. This CDR3 is built from 15 residues. CDR3: CASSDWRGGPDTQYF. Here the CDR3 DNA reads TGTGCCAGCAGCGACTGGCGGGGGGGCCCAGATACGCAGTATTTT. The entire variable domain, with the rest obtained from reference TRBV2 and TRBJ2-3, is as follows: EPEVTQTPSHQVTQMGQEVILRCVPISNHLYFYWYRQILGQKVEFLVSFYNNEISEKSEIFDDQFSVERPDGSNFTLKIRSTKLEDSAMYFCASSDWRGGPDTQYFGPGTRLTVL.

This clone was observed a handful of times. The chain employs TRBV5-1 and TRBJ1-1; D not resolved. This CDR3 is built from 15 residues. Trimming left V 0 bases short and J 6 bases short, with 15 bases between. Germline CDR1 and CDR2: SGHRS and YFSETQ. The CDR3 DNA follows: TGCGCCAGCAGCTTGGTAGGGCTCCGTGAGGCTGAAGCTTTCTTT. Translated, it gives CASSLVGLREAEAFF.

The rearrangement links TRBV9 to TRBJ1-3, with TRBD1 as a possible D gene (6 bases). The V end lost 7 bases, the J end lost 0 bases, and 11 bases lay between the germline ends. Germline V gives CDR1 SGDLS, CDR2 YYNGEE. The CDR3 runs 14 residues. The CDR3 loop is CASRDTSSGNTIYF. Written as DNA, the CDR3 is TGTGCCAGCCGGGACACCAGCTCTGGAAACACCATATATTTT. Full variable domain (missing parts from reference TRBV9 and TRBJ1-3): DSGVTQTPKHLITATGQRVTLRCSPRSGDLSVYWYQQSLDQGLQFLIQYYNGEERAKGNILERFSAQQFPDLHSELNLSSLELGDSALYFCASRDTSSGNTIYFGEGSWLTVV.

This clone was seen only once. The rearrangement uses TRBV2 and TRBJ1-4, with TRBD1 as a possible D gene (5 bases). There are 16 residues in the CDR3. The V gene lost 0 bases and the J gene lost 3 bases, with 11 bases spanning the gap. Per germline, CDR1 SNHLY and CDR2 FYNNEI. The CDR3 DNA reads as TGTGCCAGCAGTGAAGCTTCGCGGGGCTCTAATGAAAAACTGTTTTTT. Its protein product is CASSEASRGSNEKLFF.

In this sample, this clone turned up once. This rearrangement joins TRBV7-2 to TRBJ2-7; unclear D gene. Trimming removed 0 bases at V and 2 bases at J, with 8 bases between. Germline V lookup: CDR1 SGHTA, CDR2 FQGNSA. This CDR3 contains 14 residues. CDR3 amino acids: CASSLASTAYEQYF. The CDR3 DNA reads TGTGCCAGCAGCTTAGCTAGCACGGCCTACGAGCAGTACTTC.

V gene TRBV11-2 combines with J gene TRBJ1-2; no firm D call. V lost 2 bases and J lost 4, with 11 bases in between. The CDR3 is 14 amino acids. Germline CDR1 reads SGHAT; CDR2 reads FQNNGV. DNA of the CDR3: TGTGCCAGCAGCTTATTCCCAGGTCCCTATGGCTACACCTTC. It is translated as CASSLFPGPYGYTF. Supplemented by reference TRBV11-2 and TRBJ1-2, the full variable domain reads EAGVAQSPRYKIIEKRQSVAFWCNPISGHATLYWYQQILGQGPKLLIQFQNNGVVDDSQLPKDRFSAERLKGVDSTLKIQPAKLEDSAVYLCASSLFPGPYGYTFGSGTRLTVV.

This clone was counted a single time. The chain couples TRBV15 to TRBJ1-2; D perhaps matches TRBD1 (5 bases). Germline lookup yields CDR1 LNHNV and CDR2 YYDKDF (reference sequence). The V end was cut by 3 bases, the J end by 4 bases, with 18 bases between. The CDR3 loop spans 16 amino acids. The CDR3 spells CATSSGLRGGAYGYTF. DNA for the CDR3: TGTGCCACCAGCAGCGGGTTAAGGGGTGGGGCCTATGGCTACACCTTC.

The chain has TRBV9 and TRBJ2-5, with TRBD2 identical over 7 bases. With V trimmed by 3 bases and J by 5 bases, 7 bases remained unmatched. The CDR3 is 14 amino acids. CDR1 and CDR2 from the germline V gene are SGDLS and YYNGEE. The CDR3 bases are TGTGCCAGCAGCGGGGGACTATACGGCGAGACCCAGTACTTC. The encoded protein is CASSGGLYGETQYF.

The chain is built from TRBV6-1 and TRBJ1-1; 11 nucleotides match TRBD1. CDR1 is MNHNS, CDR2 SASEGT, per germline. The CDR3 totals 14 residues. Losses at the gene ends were 6 bases for V and 5 bases for J; bases not matched to a gene: 5. In DNA form, the CDR3 reads TGTGCCAGCAGAGGACAGGGGGCGAGTACTGAAGCTTTCTTT. Translated: CASRGQGASTEAFF.

This chain uses TRBV5-1 with TRBJ1-2; D gene ambiguous. The length of the CDR3 is 14 residues. Germline CDR1 reads SGHRS; CDR2 reads YFSETQ. Trimming left V 4 bases short and J 4 bases short, with 14 bases between. In DNA, the CDR3 is TGCGCCAGCAGCCCCCCCGGACGTAGCTATGGCTACACCTTC. This encodes CASSPPGRSYGYTF.

This sequence joins TRBV11-1 and TRBJ2-3; D remains ambiguous. The CDR3 is made up of 11 amino acids. CDR1 SGHAT and CDR2 FQDESV come from the germline V gene (reference sequence). V was pared by 10 bases and J by 3 bases, with 8 bases between. The CDR3 bases are TGTGCCACCCGAAAAACAGATACGCAGTATTTT. Protein sequence: CATRKTDTQYF.

The V call is TRBV10-2, the J call TRBJ1-3; no definite D call. Trimming removed 6 bases from V and 0 bases from J, with 6 bases in between. This CDR3 has 13 residues. The germline V gene encodes CDR1 WSHSY and CDR2 SAAADI. The CDR3, as DNA: TGCGCCAGCAGGTCCGGCTCTGGAAACACCATATATTTT. Translation gives CASRSGSGNTIYF.

The chain has TRBV29-1 and TRBJ2-2; D gene uncertain. Per germline, CDR1 SQVTM and CDR2 ANQGSEA. The CDR3 spans 11 residues. The ends were cut back, 4 bases at V and 2 bases at J, with 2 bases in the middle. The CDR3 DNA sequence: TGCAGCGTTGGCAACACCGGGGAGCTGTTTTTT. Protein product: CSVGNTGELFF.

This chain uses TRBV18 with TRBJ1-1; D might be TRBD1 (5 bases). Germline V gene lookup returns CDR1 KGHSH and CDR2 LQKENI. The germline V and J ends were trimmed by 6 bases and 5 bases, with 19 bases remaining between them. The CDR3 covers 15 residues. In DNA, the CDR3 is TGTGCCAGCTCCGCGGACCAACTTCGGGGGACTGAAGCTTTCTTT. It translates to CASSADQLRGTEAFF.

The chain recombines TRBV29-1 with TRBJ2-7; no reliable D call. The germline CDR1 and CDR2 sequences are SQVTM and ANQGSEA. V lost 1 base and J lost 3, with 4 bases in between. There are 11 residues in the CDR3. The CDR3 nucleotides read TGCAGCGTTGAAGGGCACTACGAGCAGTACTTC. Its protein product is CSVEGHYEQYF.

This chain uses TRBV5-1 with TRBJ2-1; unclear D gene. The germline gives CDR1 SGHRS, CDR2 YFSETQ. Trimming removed 2 bases at V and 0 bases at J, with 6 bases between. The CDR3 contains 14 residues. The DNA for the CDR3 is TGCGCCAGCAGCTTAGGGCCCTCCTACAATGAGCAGTTCTTC. Translation gives CASSLGPSYNEQFF.